The T cell receptor beta chain under discussion was sequenced for a study of T cells in localized non-small cell lung cancer (dated by TCRdb to between 2020 and 2021). With respect to the entire study: The study analyzed T cell repertoires of hundreds of early-stage NSCLC patients, comparing tumors and uninvolved tumor-adjacent lungs. The cohort consisted of roughly 240 treatment-naive NSCLC patients whose localized lung tumors had been resected. Of the NSCLC patients, around 130 were male and roughly 110 were female, and the mean age was approximately 64 years. Paper-wide results and their limitations: Uninvolved tumor-adjacent lung showed the highest T cell clonality, higher than tumor, which suggests more focused antigenic responses in the adjacent lung. Multi-region tumor sequencing was not performed, so intratumor heterogeneity could not be excluded. Because the study design was exploratory, TCR variables were selected using unadjusted p-values without false-discovery rate correction. A median of approximately 55 of the top 100 tumor clones were detected in paired uninvolved adjacent lung, and about 29 of these tumor clones were also found among the top 100 clones of the paired uninvolved adjacent lung. Longer overall survival was associated with higher T cell density in blood, whereas shorter survival was associated with higher clonality in adjacent lung.

At diagnosis, tumor, uninvolved tumor-adjacent lung and peripheral blood were collected and then preserved as a mix of FFPE and fresh-frozen material. Blood samples were analyzed as peripheral blood mononuclear cells for TCR repertoire profiling. For this clone: Which antigen it targets is not known. Base qualities are not recorded, but no much larger clone differs from it by a single base.

The immunoSEQ Assay was used to sequence TCR beta CDR3 regions from DNA. As for the authors' bioinformatics: To compute T cell density, TCR beta template counts were normalized to usable DNA, which was estimated by amplifying housekeeping genes. Richness was estimated with the preseqR package, extrapolating to 400,000 templates for PBMC samples and 120,000 templates for tissue samples. Clonality was defined as one minus Pielou's evenness. Tissue-enriched TCRs were identified through differential abundance testing performed on productive amino-acid clonotypes, with a minimum total count of 5 and an alpha of 0.1. The Jaccard Index and the Morisita Overlap Index were used to measure how much the repertoires overlapped between compartments. GLIPH grouped TCR beta CDR3s together with public tetramer-defined viral CDR3s, and a viral motif had to include at least three viral sequences and also show V-gene enrichment. In its TCRdb copy, this immuneACCESS table keeps in-frame sequences only and misses some clones. Where compared with another copy, unresolved V genes explain less than half of these, and the others have no known cause. V and J calls and clone size come straight from that table; D and trimming were deduced from the DNA. Here the sample has fewer than 35,000 clones; roughly nine tenths occur a single time. The biggest ten clones account for about 17% of the sample.

CDR1 and CDR2, per the germline V gene, are SNHLY and FYNNEI. The CDR3 spans 15 residues, from the cysteine through the phenylalanine. Of the read, only the CDR3 DNA is kept; its 45 bases are in frame from base 1. V drops 3 bases and J drops 8 bases, leaving 19 bases in between. The rearranged segments are TRBV2 and TRBJ1-2; TRBD1 is a weak D gene call, 6 bases matching. This TCR was sampled from a man between 35 and 75 years old with stage III lung adenocarcinoma. The sample was peripheral blood mononuclear cells, taken before any cancer treatment. The DNA sequence is as follows: TGTGCCAGCAGTGACAGGGGAGTACAGTCGGGCGGCTACACCTTC. It translates as CASSDRGVQSGGYTF.